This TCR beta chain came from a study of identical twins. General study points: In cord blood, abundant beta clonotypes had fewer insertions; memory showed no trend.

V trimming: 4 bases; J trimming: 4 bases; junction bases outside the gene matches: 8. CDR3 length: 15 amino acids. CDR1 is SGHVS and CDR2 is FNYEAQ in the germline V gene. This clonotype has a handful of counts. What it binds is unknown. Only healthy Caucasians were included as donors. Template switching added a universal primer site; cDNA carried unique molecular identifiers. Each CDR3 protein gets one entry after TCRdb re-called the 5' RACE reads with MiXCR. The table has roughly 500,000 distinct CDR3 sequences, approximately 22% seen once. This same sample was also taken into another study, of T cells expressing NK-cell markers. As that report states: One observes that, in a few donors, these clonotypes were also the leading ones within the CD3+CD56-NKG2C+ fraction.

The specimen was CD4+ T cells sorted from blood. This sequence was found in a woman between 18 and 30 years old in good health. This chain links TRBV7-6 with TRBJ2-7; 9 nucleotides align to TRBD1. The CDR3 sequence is CASSSGQGKTYEQYF. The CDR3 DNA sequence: TGTGCCAGCAGCTCGGGACAGGGCAAAACTTACGAGCAGTACTTC. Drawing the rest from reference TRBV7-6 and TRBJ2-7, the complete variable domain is GAGVSQSPRYKVTKRGQDVALRCDPISGHVSLYWYRQALGQGPEFLTYFNYEAQQDKSGLPNDRFSAERPEGSISTLTIQRTEQRDSAMYRCASSSGQGKTYEQYFGPGTRLTVT.